A selection of T cell receptor beta chains follows, all from one sample in a study of CD8 T cells in Susac syndrome. TCRdb itself ran the immunoSEQ multiplex PCR reads through MiXCR, one entry per CDR3 protein. The top ten clones hold 0.09% to 0.15% of a sample with about 440,000 distinct CDR3 sequences, around 83% of them seen once. The sample consisted of CD8+ T cells from PBMCs. The receptor source for this set is a human donor with multiple sclerosis. CDR3s include the opening cysteine and the closing phenylalanine or tryptophan. A D gene is named only where the DNA matches it firmly. Part of the rows lack a size; the others show once, few, many or a class for expanded clones.

v_gene	j_gene	d_gene	abundance	CDR3nt	CDR3aa
TRBV7-9	TRBJ1-4	TRBD1	-	TGTGCCAGCAGCGATGGACAGGGAACTAATGAAAAACTGTTTTTT	CASSDGQGTNEKLFF
TRBV27	TRBJ2-1	-	-	TGTGCCAGCAGTTTAGTTAGCTTTAATGAGCAGTTCTTC	CASSLVSFNEQFF
TRBV7-9	TRBJ2-2	-	-	TGTGCCAGCAGCTCTCGACAGTCGAACACCGGGGAGCTGTTTTTT	CASSSRQSNTGELFF
TRBV20-1	TRBJ1-6	-	once	TGCAGTGCATACATACTATTAGAGGGCTCCTATAATTCACCCCTCCACTTT	CSAYILLEGSYNSPLHF
TRBV11-2	TRBJ2-3	TRBD1	-	TGTGCCAGCAGTGCATGGGTCGGGACAGAACTCACAGATACGCAGTATTTT	CASSAWVGTELTDTQYF
TRBV19	TRBJ2-1	TRBD1	-	TGTGCCAGTAGAGGGACAGGATTATTGAGCGGTGAGCAGTTCTTC	CASRGTGLLSGEQFF
TRBV4-1	TRBJ2-1	-	-	TGCGCCAGCAGCCAAGGTCCATACTCCTACAATGAGCAGTTCTTC	CASSQGPYSYNEQFF
TRBV15	TRBJ2-3	TRBD2	-	TGTGCCACCCGGCACCAAAGCGGGGCCCCGGATACGCAGTATTTT	CATRHQSGAPDTQYF
TRBV6-1	TRBJ2-5	-	-	TGTGCCAGCAGTGATACAGGCGGCGAGACCCAGTACTTC	CASSDTGGETQYF
TRBV4-1	TRBJ2-7	-	-	TGCGCCAGCAGCCAAGCCCTAGGTGACTCTTCCCAGTACTTC	CASSQALGDSSQYF
TRBV6-5	TRBJ1-1	-	once	TGTGCCAGCAGTTACACCAGAAGCCTGAACACTGAAGCTTTCTTT	CASSYTRSLNTEAFF
TRBV3-1	TRBJ1-2	-	-	TGTGCCAGCAGCCAAGATCCAGGGGTCGGCGGCTACACCTTC	CASSQDPGVGGYTF
TRBV5-1	TRBJ1-1	-	-	TGCGCCAGCAGGACGGAATATACGAACACTGAAGCTTTCTTT	CASRTEYTNTEAFF
TRBV13	TRBJ2-1	-	-	TGTGCCAGCAGCTTCGGACGCGGCAATGAGCAGTTCTTC	CASSFGRGNEQFF
TRBV7-9	TRBJ2-2	-	-	TGTGCCAGCAGCGCCGGGACGAAGAACACCGGGGAGCTGTTTTTT	CASSAGTKNTGELFF
TRBV19	TRBJ1-1	-	-	TGTGCCAGTAGTAGAGCCGGGACACCTAACACTGAAGCTTTCTTT	CASSRAGTPNTEAFF
TRBV13	TRBJ2-1	-	-	TGTGCCAGCAGCACCCTCGGGACCAACAATGAGCAGTTCTTC	CASSTLGTNNEQFF
TRBV28	TRBJ2-2	TRBD2	-	TGTGCCAGCAGTCCATTTAGCGGGAGTCCCGGGGAGCTGTTTTTT	CASSPFSGSPGELFF
TRBV3-1	TRBJ2-7	-	-	TGTGCCAGCAGCCCGGACTTGATAGGCTACGAGCAGTACTTC	CASSPDLIGYEQYF
TRBV30	TRBJ1-2	-	once	TGTGCCTGGAGTGGGGGTTCTTACAGCCCAGACTATGGCTACACCTTC	CAWSGGSYSPDYGYTF
TRBV6-5	TRBJ1-1	-	few	TGTGCCAGCAGTTACCCGGGGGCTGAAGCTTTCTTT	CASSYPGAEAFF
TRBV5-1	TRBJ2-7	TRBD2	-	TGCGCCAGCGGAGCGGGAAATTCCTACGAGCAGTACTTC	CASGAGNSYEQYF
TRBV5-1	TRBJ1-1	-	-	TGCGCCAGCAGCACCGACCTTTACAGGGAGGGAACTGAAGCTTTCTTT	CASSTDLYREGTEAFF
TRBV27	TRBJ2-7	-	-	TGTGCCAGCAGTTTATTTGGGACCGGGACACCCTACGAGCAGTACTTC	CASSLFGTGTPYEQYF
TRBV7-9	TRBJ2-1	TRBD1	-	TGTGCCAGCAGCTTAACGGCAGGGGGCAATGAGCAGTTCTTC	CASSLTAGGNEQFF
TRBV2	TRBJ2-3	-	-	TGTGCCAGCTTCTCGCGAGAGGGCACAGATACGCAGTATTTT	CASFSREGTDTQYF
TRBV9	TRBJ2-1	TRBD2	-	TGTGCCAGCAGCCCGGGGACTAGCGGGAGCGATGAGCAGTTCTTC	CASSPGTSGSDEQFF
TRBV4-1	TRBJ1-1	-	-	TGCGCCAGCAGCCAAGAATTCGGTAAAACTGAAGCTTTCTTT	CASSQEFGKTEAFF
TRBV6-5	TRBJ1-1	TRBD1	-	TGTGCCACCCGGACAGGAAATGAAGCTTTCTTT	CATRTGNEAFF